What follows are 27 T cell receptor beta chains derived from one specimen sequenced in a study of blood T cell repertoires in COVID-19. TCRdb's copy holds only in-frame clones and misses some; the assay was immunoSEQ multiplex PCR. In the table there are about 140,000 clones, approximately 86% of which are singletons. Sequenced input: peripheral blood. Source of these receptors: a woman between 55 and 75 years old with acute or convalescent COVID-19.

The chain has TRBV29-1 and TRBJ2-3; possible D gene TRBD2, 6 bases. The CDR3 extends over 11 amino acids. Trimming stripped 7 bases from V and 5 bases from J, with 10 bases between. CDR1 SQVTM and CDR2 ANQGSEA come from the germline V gene. The CDR3 DNA follows: TGCAGCGGCGGGGTGCAAGATACGCAGTATTTT. Translating gives CSGGVQDTQYF.

The J gene is TRBJ2-7, the V gene TRBV10-3; 10 bases line up with TRBD1. This CDR3 has 15 amino acids. V shed 2 bases and J 2 bases; nucleotides not matched to a gene: 3. Germline-derived CDR1 and CDR2 are ENHRY and SYGVKD. The CDR3: CAISEAGTGAYEQYF. The CDR3 nucleotides read TGTGCCATCAGTGAGGCCGGGACAGGGGCCTACGAGCAGTACTTC.

The CDR3 DNA reads TGTGCCAGCAGCAAATCAGGACAGTTCTCTGGAAACACCATATATTTT. Its protein is CASSKSGQFSGNTIYF. The rearrangement links TRBV9 to TRBJ1-3; maybe TRBD1 (6 bases). The CDR3 is 16 residues long. Germline CDR1 is SGDLS and CDR2 is YYNGEE. The ends were cut back, 4 bases at V and 0 bases at J, with 14 bases in the middle.

This chain links TRBV27 with TRBJ2-7, with D possibly being TRBD2 (6 bases). The V end was cut by 0 bases, the J end by 5 bases, with 23 bases between. The CDR3 covers 18 residues. Germline V CDR1 and CDR2: MNHEY, SMNVEV (reference sequence). Here the CDR3 DNA reads TGTGCCAGCAGTTTATCTCCCCCGGGGGATTCCCTTATAGACGAGCAGTACTTC. Protein sequence: CASSLSPPGDSLIDEQYF.

The rearrangement uses TRBV2 and TRBJ2-3; 8 bases map to TRBD1. The CDR3 runs 16 residues. Germline V gene sequence: CDR1 SNHLY, CDR2 FYNNEI. Germline trimming cut 2 bases from V and 3 bases from J; bases unmatched to any gene: 7. The CDR3 loop is CASSERQGMRTDTQYF. CDR3 nucleotide sequence: TGTGCCAGCAGTGAAAGACAGGGGATGAGGACAGATACGCAGTATTTT.

This rearrangement joins TRBV18 to TRBJ2-7, with D possibly being TRBD2 (5 bases). The CDR3 is made up of 13 amino acids. Germline assignment: CDR1 KGHSH and CDR2 LQKENI. V gave up 2 bases and J gave up 3 bases, with 8 bases separating them. This CDR3 reads CASSPRTDYEQYF. CDR3 nucleotides: TGTGCCAGCTCACCAAGGACTGACTACGAGCAGTACTTC.

This clone was counted once. V gene TRBV6-5 combines with J gene TRBJ1-2; unclear D gene. The CDR3 length is 15 residues. Germline values: CDR1 MNHEY, CDR2 SVGAGI. Trimming took off 8 bases at V and 0 bases at J, with 16 bases between the two ends. For the CDR3, the DNA is TGTGCCAGCCACCCCGTGGGCCGATCTAACTATGGCTACACCTTC. Residues: CASHPVGRSNYGYTF.

The chain employs TRBV3-1 (or the pseudogene TRBV3-2) and TRBJ2-1, with a weak D call TRBD2 (6 bases). Deletions cut 1 base from V and 5 bases from J, with 15 bases between. Germline CDR1 is LGHDT and CDR2 is YNNKEL (reference sequence). CDR3 length equals 16 residues. CDR3 bases: TGTGCCAGCAGCCAAGGGACTACCCTAGGTGACAATGAGCAGTTCTTC. This sequence encodes CASSQGTTLGDNEQFF.

J is TRBJ2-7 and V is TRBV5-1; TRBD1 matches at 9 bases. This CDR3 has 14 residues. V trimming: 3 bases; J trimming: 2 bases; junction bases outside the gene matches: 3. In germline, CDR1 is SGHRS, CDR2 YFSETQ. CDR3 coding DNA: TGCGCCAGCAGCTCAAGGGACAGGGCCTACGAGCAGTACTTC. Translation: CASSSRDRAYEQYF. Drawing the rest from reference TRBV5-1 and TRBJ2-7, the complete variable domain is KAGVTQTPRYLIKTRGQQVTLSCSPISGHRSVSWYQQTPGQGLQFLFEYFSETQRNKGNFPGRFSGRQFSNSRSEMNVSTLELGDSALYLCASSSRDRAYEQYFGPGTRLTVT.

V usage is TRBV9 and J usage is TRBJ2-1, with 11 bases lining up with TRBD2. Germline CDR1 reads SGDLS; CDR2 reads YYNGEE. The CDR3 length is 15 residues. Unmatched junction bases numbered 4, after V lost 4 bases and J lost 4 bases. The CDR3 protein is CASSITSGGYNEQFF. The CDR3 DNA reads as TGTGCCAGCAGCATAACTAGCGGGGGTTACAATGAGCAGTTCTTC.

The chain is built from TRBV11-3 and TRBJ1-2; 9 nucleotides line up with TRBD1. Per germline, CDR1 SGHNT and CDR2 YENEEA. With 5 bases clipped from V and 8 bases from J, the junction kept 6 bases outside the gene matches. The CDR3 has 13 residues. This chain's CDR3 is CASSQTGGLGYTF. CDR3 sequence (DNA): TGTGCCAGCAGCCAGACAGGGGGTTTGGGCTACACCTTC.

The chain has TRBV28 and TRBJ1-2; D not certain. This CDR3 is built from 14 residues. V lost 2 bases and J 8 bases, leaving 15 bases between the germline ends. Germline lookup yields CDR1 MDHEN and CDR2 SYDVKM. CDR3 sequence (DNA): TGTGCCAGCAGTTTAGGGAGACACGCGGGGGGCTACACCTTC. As protein: CASSLGRHAGGYTF.

The V and J genes are TRBV28 and TRBJ2-7, with 7 bases identical to TRBD1. The CDR3 consists of 13 residues. The J segment lost 2 bases and the V segment lost 3 bases, leaving 1 base of the junction unmatched. CDR1 MDHEN and CDR2 SYDVKM come from the germline V gene. CDR3 protein: CASSFQGAYEQYF. CDR3 DNA sequence: TGTGCCAGCAGTTTCCAGGGGGCCTACGAGCAGTACTTC.

This chain uses TRBV6-5 with TRBJ2-2; possible D gene TRBD2, 6 bases. The ends were cut back, 4 bases at V and 4 bases at J, with 10 bases in the middle. The germline CDR1 and CDR2 sequences are MNHEY and SVGAGI. The CDR3 contains 14 residues. This CDR3 is CASSSWRATGELFF. For the CDR3, the DNA is TGTGCCAGCAGTTCATGGAGGGCCACCGGGGAGCTGTTTTTT.

The CDR3 region has the DNA TGCAGTGCTAGTTTAGGGACAGGGGCGAACATTCAGTACTTC. Protein sequence: CSASLGTGANIQYF. The gene calls are TRBV20-1 and TRBJ2-4, with 10 bases fitting TRBD1. V gave up 3 bases and J gave up 7 bases; unmatched junction bases: 6. The CDR3 consists of 14 residues. Germline V gene lookup returns CDR1 DFQATT and CDR2 SNEGSKA (reference sequence).

The J gene is TRBJ1-2, the V gene TRBV7-9, with a weak D call TRBD1 (6 bases). Trimming stripped 6 bases from V and 4 bases from J, with 15 bases between. This CDR3 contains 14 residues. From germline, CDR1 is SEHNR and CDR2 FQNEAQ (reference sequence). This CDR3 reads CASRHTGTLYGYTF. CDR3 nucleotides: TGTGCCAGCAGGCATACCGGGACACTCTATGGCTACACCTTC. The whole variable domain, filled in from reference TRBV7-9 and TRBJ1-2, reads DTGVSQNPRHKITKRGQNVTFRCDPISEHNRLYWYRQTLGQGPEFLTYFQNEAQLEKSRLLSDRFSAERPKGSFSTLEIQRTEQGDSAMYLCASRHTGTLYGYTFGSGTRLTVV.

This chain links TRBV2 with TRBJ1-5; the D is unclear. The CDR3 has 14 amino acids. CDR1 is SNHLY and CDR2 is FYNNEI in the germline V gene. V dropped 7 bases and J dropped 6 bases, with 16 bases sitting between them. The CDR3 region has the DNA TGTGCCAGCACCTTCATCTCGGGAGGTCAGCCCCAGCATTTT. This gives the protein CASTFISGGQPQHF.

This chain joins TRBV9 and TRBJ2-1, with 8 nucleotides matching TRBD2. V lost 3 bases and J lost 0; bases outside the gene matches: 5. The CDR3 consists of 16 residues. The germline gives CDR1 SGDLS, CDR2 YYNGEE. CDR3 DNA sequence: TGTGCCAGCAGCGGAGCGGGGGCGAGCTCCTACAATGAGCAGTTCTTC. Encoded protein: CASSGAGASSYNEQFF. Using reference TRBV9 and TRBJ2-1 for the parts outside the CDR3, the full variable domain is DSGVTQTPKHLITATGQRVTLRCSPRSGDLSVYWYQQSLDQGLQFLIQYYNGEERAKGNILERFSAQQFPDLHSELNLSSLELGDSALYFCASSGAGASSYNEQFFGPGTRLTVL.

The V gene is TRBV30, the J gene TRBJ1-1; TRBD1 matches 7 bases. There are 13 residues in the CDR3. Losses at the gene ends were 3 bases for V and 3 bases for J; bases not matched to a gene: 4. Germline values: CDR1 GTSNPN, CDR2 SVGIG (reference sequence). Here the CDR3 DNA reads TGTGCCTGGAGGAGGACAGGAGACACTGAAGCTTTCTTT. Amino acid sequence: CAWRRTGDTEAFF.

V is TRBV13 and J is TRBJ2-1, with 11 positions matching TRBD2. The germline gives CDR1 PRHDT, CDR2 FYEKMQ (reference sequence). V gave up 1 base and J gave up 6 bases; unmatched junction bases: 11. This CDR3 is built from 18 residues. The CDR3 sequence: CASSLASSGGTRANEQFF. Written as DNA, the CDR3 is TGTGCCAGCAGCTTAGCCTCTAGCGGGGGGACCCGCGCCAATGAGCAGTTCTTC.

The V and J genes are TRBV11-2 and TRBJ2-7; D call uncertain. Germline CDR1 and CDR2: SGHAT and FQNNGV. The CDR3 sequence is 14 residues long. The V and J ends lost 0 bases and 2 bases respectively, with 8 bases between them. The CDR3 DNA reads as TGTGCCAGCAGCTTAGATCCCAGGACCTACGAGCAGTACTTC. This gives the protein CASSLDPRTYEQYF.

The rearrangement links TRBV3-1 (or the pseudogene TRBV3-2) to TRBJ2-5; 9 bases map to TRBD1. Unmatched junction bases numbered 2, after V lost 1 base and J lost 5 bases. This CDR3 is built from 14 residues. The germline V gene encodes CDR1 LGHDT and CDR2 YNNKEL (reference sequence). The CDR3 sequence: CASSQGQGGETQYF. DNA for the CDR3: TGTGCCAGCAGCCAAGGACAGGGGGGCGAGACCCAGTACTTC.

The V call is TRBV10-1, the J call TRBJ2-3; 10 positions agree with TRBD1. Germline assignment: CDR1 WNHNN and CDR2 SYGVQD (reference sequence). The CDR3 totals 14 residues. The trim removed 4 bases at V and 5 bases at J, leaving 3 bases unmatched. CDR3 sequence: CASSAGTGVDTQYF. CDR3 DNA: TGCGCCAGCAGTGCCGGGACAGGGGTAGATACGCAGTATTTT.

This clone was found once. This chain uses TRBV5-4 with TRBJ2-7; 10 nucleotides agree with TRBD2. V dropped 0 bases and J dropped 3; count of bases not matched to a gene: 6. The CDR3 length is 16 residues. Germline-derived CDR1 and CDR2 are SGHNT and YYREEE (reference sequence). The DNA for the CDR3 is TGTGCCAGCAGCTTGGGGTCCGGGACTAGCGACTACGAGCAGTACTTC. This translates into CASSLGSGTSDYEQYF.

The chain employs TRBV27 and TRBJ1-1; a possible D gene is TRBD1 (5 bases). Between the trimmed V and J ends, which lost 1 base and 0 bases, there was a span of 9 bases. Germline loops: CDR1 MNHEY, CDR2 SMNVEV (reference sequence). The CDR3 length is 15 residues. The CDR3 protein is CASSLLGGVNTEAFF. In nucleotides, the CDR3 is TGTGCCAGCAGTTTATTGGGGGGGGTGAACACTGAAGCTTTCTTT.

V gene TRBV30 combines with J gene TRBJ1-4, with TRBD1 as a possible D gene (6 bases). The germline V and J ends were trimmed by 4 bases and 2 bases, with 8 bases remaining between them. This CDR3 has 13 amino acids. The germline V gene encodes CDR1 GTSNPN and CDR2 SVGIG (reference sequence). In nucleotides, the CDR3 is TGTGCCTGGACAGGGGTCACTAATGAAAAACTGTTTTTT. Its translation is CAWTGVTNEKLFF.

The chain recombines TRBV4-1 with TRBJ2-3; the match to TRBD1 covers 7 bases. V gave up 3 bases and J gave up 2 bases; unmatched junction bases: 11. From germline, CDR1 is MGHRA and CDR2 YSYEKL. The CDR3 extends over 17 amino acids. CDR3 DNA: TGCGCCAGCAGCCAGCCCGACAGGGACCCTTACACAGATACGCAGTATTTT. Translation: CASSQPDRDPYTDTQYF.